Below, 21 T cell receptor beta chains from the same sample are listed, as sequenced in a study of tumor-infiltrating lymphocytes in primary liver carcinoma. Total RNA and DNA came together from approximately 20-30 mg of bulk tissue without cell sorting. With a constant-region primer, TCR beta cDNA was made from approximately 500 ng of total RNA. Slightly modified ARM-PCR, run as three nested multiplex PCR rounds, produced the TCR beta libraries. The first two PCR rounds used TRBV1-TRBV30 forward primers with a C-beta reverse primer, around 10 cycles each. TCRdb used MiXCR to reprocess the multiplex PCR reads, holding one entry per CDR3 protein. Here the sample spans over 95,000 distinct CDR3 sequences, about 70% being singletons. The sequenced sample consisted of liver tumor tissue from sampling region 5. Subset specified: tumor region T5, tumor centre. The receptor source for this set is a woman aged 55-70 years with primary liver carcinoma and hepatitis B virus infection.

On this clonotype: One end of the junction varies from germline; a read error may be responsible. The chain carries TRBV4-1 and TRBJ2-7; tentatively, D is TRBD1 (5 bases). This CDR3 has 15 residues. Germline V lookup: CDR1 MGHRA, CDR2 YSYEKL. The CDR3 loop reads CASSQRTTTGYEEYF. DNA of the CDR3: TGCGCCAGCAGCCAGAGGACAACGACTGGCTACGAGGAGTACTTC.

With regard to this clonotype: One end of the junction fails to match germline, which may point to a read error. The rearrangement joins TRBV15 to TRBJ1-4, with 7 bases fitting TRBD1. CDR1 and CDR2 (germline): LNHNV, YYDKDF (reference sequence). The CDR3 covers 16 residues. DNA of the CDR3: TGTGTCACCAGCAGAGCGCCGGGACAGTCCAATGAAAAACTGTTTTTT. This translates into CVTSRAPGQSNEKLFF.

As concerns this clonotype: No conserved phenylalanine or tryptophan ends this CDR3, so it is likely a read error. V is TRBV6-5 and J is TRBJ1-2; a weak D match, TRBD1 (6 bases). This CDR3 is 13 amino acids long. Germline loops: CDR1 MNHEY, CDR2 SVGAGI. V dropped 6 bases and J dropped 4 bases, with 12 bases sitting between them. The CDR3 coding sequence is TGTGCCAGCAGACCTGTACAGGGCTATGGCTACACCATC. Amino acid sequence: CASRPVQGYGYTI.

This clonotype was counted only a few times. Possible read error: a much larger clone is one base away. The rearrangement uses TRBV28 and TRBJ2-7; D ambiguous. V shed 8 bases and J shed 5 bases, with 25 bases lying between them. Per the germline V gene, CDR1 is MDHEN and CDR2 is SYDVKM. The CDR3 has 16 residues. CDR3 loop: CASVLRTSLTFNEQYF. For the CDR3, the DNA is TGTGCCAGCGTCCTCAGGACGTCCCTAACTTTCAACGAGCAGTACTTC. Full variable domain (rest looked up from reference TRBV28 and TRBJ2-7): DVKVTQSSRYLVKRTGEKVFLECVQDMDHENMFWYRQDPGLGLRLIYFSYDVKMKEKGDIPEGYSVSREKKERFSLILESASTNQTSMYLCASVLRTSLTFNEQYFGPGTRLTVT.

In regard to this clonotype: The junction and the germline gene differ at one end; a read error may be behind it. This chain links TRBV29-1 with TRBJ2-1; D is uncertain. This CDR3 is built from 11 residues. Germline V gives CDR1 SQVTM, CDR2 ANQGSEA. The CDR3 nucleotides read TGCAACGTTGAGACCTACATTGAGCAGTTCTTC. It is translated as CNVETYIEQFF.

V is TRBV6-5 and J is TRBJ2-3; 13 nucleotides agree with TRBD2. The CDR3 has 14 residues. In germline, CDR1 is MNHEY, CDR2 SVGAGI. The CDR3 region is CAGRTSGSRDTQYF. The CDR3 region has the DNA TGTGCTGGCAGGACTAGCGGGAGTCGTGATACGCAGTATTTT.

About this clonotype: A much bigger clone sits one base away, suggesting this may be a read error. The chain is built from TRBV5-1 and TRBJ2-2; possibly TRBD1 or TRBD2 for D (6 bases each). From germline, CDR1 is SGHRS and CDR2 YFSETQ. The CDR3 spans 17 residues. CDR3 amino acids: CASSLANGGPNTGKLFF. CDR3 DNA: TGCGCCAGCAGCTTGGCCAACGGGGGCCCGAACACCGGGAAGCTGTTTTTT.

This clonotype has a handful of counts. The junction does not match germline at one end; this may be a read error. The V gene is TRBV6-6, the J gene TRBJ2-7; 8 bases line up with TRBD2. There are 14 residues in the CDR3. Germline V gene lookup returns CDR1 MNHNY and CDR2 SVGAGI (reference sequence). The CDR3 DNA reads TGTGCCAACAGTAGCGGGACTAGGACATACGAGCAGTACTTC. Translation gives CANSSGTRTYEQYF.

This clonotype was found a few times. This rearrangement joins TRBV28 to TRBJ2-4; 7 bases align to TRBD1. The length of the CDR3 is 14 residues. With V trimmed by 6 bases and J by 6 bases, 8 bases remained unmatched. The germline gives CDR1 MDHEN, CDR2 SYDVKM. CDR3 sequence: CASRPGGAGNIQYF. The CDR3 coding sequence is TGTGCCAGCAGGCCAGGGGGAGCCGGAAACATTCAGTACTTC.

Comments on this clonotype: The junction shows a germline mismatch at one end, possibly a read error. The CDR3 coding sequence is TGTGCCACCAGTTACTCGGGCCAGAAGACTAGTGAAAAACTGTTTTTT. Its translation: CATSYSGQKTSEKLFF. The chain links TRBV6-5 to TRBJ1-4; D is undetermined. This CDR3 region has 16 residues. The germline gives CDR1 MNHEY, CDR2 SVGAGI.

Remarks on this clonotype: Because the CDR3 is missing its conserved closing phenylalanine or tryptophan, this is likely a read error. This chain connects TRBV12-3 or TRBV12-4 to TRBJ2-3, with D perhaps TRBD1 (5 bases). V lost 6 bases, J lost 5 bases, and 18 bases lay in between. This CDR3 comprises 15 residues. The CDR3 DNA follows: TGTGCCAGCAGGCCCGGGCCAGGGATTAGAGATACGCAGTATCTT. Its translation: CASRPGPGIRDTQYL.

This clonotype was counted a few times. The chain uses TRBV20-1 and TRBJ2-4, with 8 bases lining up with TRBD2. J gave up 0 bases and V 0 bases, and 7 bases lay outside the gene matches. The CDR3 is 17 amino acids. Germline V lookup: CDR1 DFQATT, CDR2 SNEGSKA (reference sequence). Here the CDR3 DNA reads TGCAGTGCTAGAGAATGGAAAAGCGGGAGAGCCAAAAACATTCAGTACTTC. It is translated as CSAREWKSGRAKNIQYF.

Concerning this clonotype: Given a much more abundant clone one base away, this may be a read error. This chain uses TRBV28 with TRBJ1-5; D gene uncertain. V was pared by 7 bases and J by 8 bases, with 21 bases between. From germline, CDR1 is MDHEN and CDR2 SYDVKM. This CDR3 is built from 15 residues. This CDR3 is CASNHPLVANKPQHF. In nucleotides, the CDR3 is TGTGCCAGCAACCACCCCCTCGTCGCGAATAAGCCCCAGCATTTT.

In regard to this clonotype: A much larger clone is a single base away; this may be a read error. The chain links TRBV5-4 to TRBJ2-7; no clear D. Trimming cost V 0 bases and J 4 bases, with 8 bases left between them. Per the germline V gene, CDR1 is SGHNT and CDR2 is YYREEE (reference sequence). This CDR3 has 13 residues. CDR3 DNA: TGTGCCAGCAGCTTGGACTCGAAATACGAGCAGTACTTC. It is translated as CASSLDSKYEQYF.

As to this clonotype: A read error is likely, as this CDR3 ends without the conserved phenylalanine or tryptophan. The chain is built from TRBV29-1 and TRBJ2-2; possibly TRBD1 or TRBD2 for D (5 bases each). V lost 6 bases to trimming and J lost 12 bases, with 20 bases between them. The germline V gene has CDR1 SQVTM and CDR2 ANQGSEA. The CDR3 extends over 13 amino acids. The CDR3 nucleotides read TGCAGCGTCACGGGGCACTCGGGCTGGAAGCTGTTTCTT. Its translation: CSVTGHSGWKLFL.

This clonotype was counted many times. J is TRBJ2-3 and V is TRBV12-3 or TRBV12-4; D is ambiguous. Trimming left V 3 bases short and J 1 base short, with 8 bases between. The CDR3 is made up of 14 amino acids. The DNA for the CDR3 is TGTGCCAGCAGTTTCTCCGGAGGCACAGATACGCAGTATTTT. Translating it yields CASSFSGGTDTQYF.

This chain uses TRBV6-5 with TRBJ2-4; D is ambiguous. The germline gives CDR1 MNHEY, CDR2 SVGAGI. The CDR3 covers 14 residues. CDR3 in amino acids: CASRVVRAKNIQYF. DNA for the CDR3: TGTGCTAGCCGGGTCGTGAGGGCCAAAAACATTCAGTACTTC.

The CDR3 is CAINIQETQYF. CDR3 nucleotide sequence: TGTGCCATCAACATACAAGAGACCCAGTACTTC. The chain couples TRBV5-6 to TRBJ2-5; D is undetermined. V lost 9 bases and J lost 2, with 8 bases in between. Germline V CDR1 and CDR2: SGHDT, YYEEEE. CDR3 length: 11 residues. Based on the CDR3 plus reference TRBV5-6 and TRBJ2-5, the full variable domain is DAGVTQSPTHLIKTRGQQVTLRCSPKSGHDTVSWYQQALGQGPQFIFQYYEEEERQRGNFPDRFSGHQFPNYSSELNVNALLLGDSALYLCAINIQETQYFGPGTRLLVL.

The chain joins TRBV11-2 to TRBJ2-3; D might be TRBD1 (5 bases). The CDR3 covers 13 residues. The V gene lost 6 bases and the J gene lost 4 bases, with 11 bases spanning the gap. The V gene's germline CDR1 is SGHAT and CDR2 FQNNGV. CDR3 sequence (DNA): TGTGCCAGCAGGGGGCAGGACCCAGATACGCAGTATTTT. It specifies CASRGQDPDTQYF.

As concerns this clonotype: No conserved phenylalanine or tryptophan is present at the end of the CDR3, so a read error is the likely explanation. The rearrangement joins TRBV7-9 to TRBJ2-3; the match to TRBD2 covers 8 bases. CDR1 is SEHNR and CDR2 is FQNEAQ in the germline V gene (reference sequence). The CDR3 is 14 residues long. V trimming: 8 bases; J trimming: 5 bases; junction bases outside the gene matches: 9. CDR3 sequence (DNA): TGTGCCAGCCTTACTAGCGGCCCAGGAGATACGCAGTATTTA. Its protein is CASLTSGPGDTQYL.

CDR3: CASSPGGADNQPQHF. CDR3 sequence (DNA): TGCGCCAGCAGCCCTGGGGGGGCAGACAATCAGCCCCAGCATTTT. The chain employs TRBV5-1 and TRBJ1-5; a possible D gene is TRBD1 (6 bases). V was clipped by 4 bases and J by 3 bases, with 14 bases between them. CDR1 is SGHRS and CDR2 is YFSETQ in the germline V gene. CDR3 length: 15 residues.